Shown below are 6 T cell receptor beta chains from a single sample sequenced in a study of T cells in Graves' hyperthyroidism and ophthalmopathy. The investigators amplified TCR beta CDR3 regions from RNA transcripts. During a first-round RT-PCR of the TCR CDR3, the HTBI primer set was used. MiXCR, run by TCRdb on the multiplex PCR reads, gives a single entry per CDR3 protein. The sample carries approximately 480,000 distinct CDR3 sequences, less than 25% recorded once. The sequencing sample was made of blood. These receptors came from a man aged 18 to 30 with Graves' hyperthyroidism.

This clonotype came up a few times. The chain links TRBV28 to TRBJ1-5; 10 bases agree with TRBD1. The V segment lost 6 bases and the J segment 0 bases; nucleotides outside the gene matches: 14. The CDR3 covers 19 residues. Germline assignment: CDR1 MDHEN and CDR2 SYDVKM. The CDR3 sequence is CASRGGTGADRYSNQPQHF. CDR3 bases: TGTGCCAGCAGGGGGGGGACAGGGGCCGATCGTTATAGCAATCAGCCCCAGCATTTT.

The sample holds many counts of this clonotype. The chain has TRBV12-3 or TRBV12-4 and TRBJ1-1; D is uncertain. Trimming removed 6 bases from V and 0 bases from J, with 14 bases in between. The CDR3 length is 15 residues. The CDR3 loop reads CASRPIDRMNTEAFF. The CDR3 coding sequence is TGTGCCAGCAGACCGATAGACCGAATGAACACTGAAGCTTTCTTT.

V gene TRBV3-1 combines with J gene TRBJ1-3; D unclear. The germline V and J ends were trimmed by 7 bases and 0 bases, with 13 bases remaining between them. There are 15 residues in the CDR3. Germline CDR1 LGHDT, CDR2 YNNKEL (reference sequence). The CDR3 is CASTPSPDSGNTIYF. In DNA form, the CDR3 reads TGTGCCAGCACCCCAAGCCCTGACTCTGGAAACACCATATATTTT.

The chain links TRBV6-2 or TRBV6-3 to TRBJ1-1; 7 bases fit TRBD1. The V segment lost 0 bases and the J segment 10 bases; nucleotides outside the gene matches: 23. The CDR3 spans 19 residues. CDR1 and CDR2 (germline): MNHEY, SVGEGT. The CDR3 DNA is TGTGCCAGCAGTTACTCTCCGGGACAGCCTCTTTTGCCGGGGGTTGGAGCTTTCTTT. Its translation is CASSYSPGQPLLPGVGAFF.

This clonotype was counted ten times or more. The V gene is TRBV28, the J gene TRBJ2-5; TRBD2 might be the D (5 bases). CDR1 MDHEN and CDR2 SYDVKM come from the germline V gene. This CDR3 is built from 17 residues. V was trimmed by 3 bases and J by 4 bases, leaving 21 bases between them. The CDR3 DNA follows: TGTGCCAGCAGTTTCGAGTATTCGGGGTCAGAGAGAGAGACCCAGTACTTC. Translating it yields CASSFEYSGSERETQYF.

This clonotype was counted a few times. The chain recombines TRBV20-1 with TRBJ1-1, with 11 bases lining up with TRBD1. The CDR3 is 13 residues long. CDR1 and CDR2 (germline): DFQATT, SNEGSKA (reference sequence). The J segment lost 5 bases and the V segment lost 3 bases, leaving 2 bases of the junction unmatched. The CDR3 sequence: CSARGDRGTEAFF. Here the CDR3 DNA reads TGCAGTGCTAGGGGGGACAGGGGGACTGAAGCTTTCTTT.